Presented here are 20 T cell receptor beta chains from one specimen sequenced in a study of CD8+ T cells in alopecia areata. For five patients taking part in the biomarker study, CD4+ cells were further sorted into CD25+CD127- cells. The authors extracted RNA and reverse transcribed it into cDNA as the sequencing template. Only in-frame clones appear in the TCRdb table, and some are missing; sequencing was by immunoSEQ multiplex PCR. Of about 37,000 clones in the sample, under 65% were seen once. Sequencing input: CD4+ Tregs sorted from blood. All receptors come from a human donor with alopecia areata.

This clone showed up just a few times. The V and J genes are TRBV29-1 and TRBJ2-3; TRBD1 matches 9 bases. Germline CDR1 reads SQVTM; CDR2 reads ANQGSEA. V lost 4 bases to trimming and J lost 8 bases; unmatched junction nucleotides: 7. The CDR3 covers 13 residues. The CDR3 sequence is CSVGRTGARTQYF. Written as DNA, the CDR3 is TGCAGCGTTGGGCGGACAGGGGCCCGTACGCAGTATTTT.

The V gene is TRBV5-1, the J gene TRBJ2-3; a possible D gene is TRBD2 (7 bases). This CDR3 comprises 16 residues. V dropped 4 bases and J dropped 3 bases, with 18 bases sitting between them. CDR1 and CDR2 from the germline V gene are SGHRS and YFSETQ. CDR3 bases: TGCGCCAGCAGCAGAGACGAGGGGGGGCCAACAGATACGCAGTATTTT. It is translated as CASSRDEGGPTDTQYF.

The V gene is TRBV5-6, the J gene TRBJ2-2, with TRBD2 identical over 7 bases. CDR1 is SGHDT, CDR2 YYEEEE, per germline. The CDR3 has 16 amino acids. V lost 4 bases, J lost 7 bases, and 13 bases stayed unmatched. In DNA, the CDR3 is TGTGCCAGCAGCACCGGACTAGATCAAAATGTCGGGGAGCTGTTTTTT. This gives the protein CASSTGLDQNVGELFF.

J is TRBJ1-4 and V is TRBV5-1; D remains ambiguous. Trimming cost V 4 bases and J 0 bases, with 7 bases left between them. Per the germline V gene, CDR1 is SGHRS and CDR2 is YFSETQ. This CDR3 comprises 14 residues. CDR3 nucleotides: TGCGCCAGCAGCCTTTCCCCAACTAATGAAAAACTGTTTTTT. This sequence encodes CASSLSPTNEKLFF.

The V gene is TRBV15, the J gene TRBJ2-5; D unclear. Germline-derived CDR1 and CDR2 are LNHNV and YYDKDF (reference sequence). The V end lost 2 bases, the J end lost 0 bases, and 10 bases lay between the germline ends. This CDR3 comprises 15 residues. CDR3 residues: CATSRRTRYQETQYF. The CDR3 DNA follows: TGTGCCACCAGCAGACGGACCCGGTACCAAGAGACCCAGTACTTC.

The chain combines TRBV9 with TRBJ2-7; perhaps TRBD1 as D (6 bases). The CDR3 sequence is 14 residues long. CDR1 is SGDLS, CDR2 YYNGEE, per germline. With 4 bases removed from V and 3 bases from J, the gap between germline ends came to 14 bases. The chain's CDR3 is CASSPQGISYEQYF. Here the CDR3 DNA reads TGTGCCAGCAGCCCCCAGGGGATTAGCTACGAGCAGTACTTC.

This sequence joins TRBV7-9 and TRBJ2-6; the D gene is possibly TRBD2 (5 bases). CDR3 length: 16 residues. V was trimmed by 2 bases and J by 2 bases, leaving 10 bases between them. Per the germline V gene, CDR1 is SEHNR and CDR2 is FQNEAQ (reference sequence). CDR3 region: CASSLRPGAGANVLTF. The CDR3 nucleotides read TGTGCCAGCAGCTTAAGGCCCGGGGCTGGGGCCAACGTCCTGACTTTC.

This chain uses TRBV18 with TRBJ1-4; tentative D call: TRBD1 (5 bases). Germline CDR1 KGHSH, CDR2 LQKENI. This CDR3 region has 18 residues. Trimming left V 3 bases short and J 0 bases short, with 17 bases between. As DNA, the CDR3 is TGTGCCAGCTCACCTGGCGGGGCGAGGAGCACAACTAATGAAAAACTGTTTTTT. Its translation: CASSPGGARSTTNEKLFF.

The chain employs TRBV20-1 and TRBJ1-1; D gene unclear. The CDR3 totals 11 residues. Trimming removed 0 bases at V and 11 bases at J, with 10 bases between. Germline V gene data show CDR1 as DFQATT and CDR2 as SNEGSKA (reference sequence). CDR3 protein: CSARDPARAFF. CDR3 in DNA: TGCAGTGCTAGAGATCCGGCCAGGGCTTTCTTT.

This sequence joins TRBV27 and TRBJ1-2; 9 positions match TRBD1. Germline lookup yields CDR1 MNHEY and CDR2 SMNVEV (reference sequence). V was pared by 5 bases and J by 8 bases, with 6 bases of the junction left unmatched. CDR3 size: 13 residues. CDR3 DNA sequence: TGTGCCAGCAGTGTAAACAGGGGGCTGGGCTACACCTTC. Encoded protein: CASSVNRGLGYTF.

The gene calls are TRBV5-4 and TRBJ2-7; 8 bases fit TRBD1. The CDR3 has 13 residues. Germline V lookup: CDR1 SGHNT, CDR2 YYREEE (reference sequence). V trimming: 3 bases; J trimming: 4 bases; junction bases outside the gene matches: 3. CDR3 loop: CASSSGGEYEQYF. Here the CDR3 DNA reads TGTGCCAGCAGCTCAGGGGGCGAGTACGAGCAGTACTTC.

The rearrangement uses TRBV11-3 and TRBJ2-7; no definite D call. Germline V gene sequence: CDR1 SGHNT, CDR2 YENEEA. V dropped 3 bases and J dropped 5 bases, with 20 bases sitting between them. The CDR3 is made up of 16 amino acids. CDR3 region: CASSFSPIPSQDEQYF. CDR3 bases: TGTGCCAGCAGCTTTTCCCCGATCCCCTCCCAGGACGAGCAGTACTTC.

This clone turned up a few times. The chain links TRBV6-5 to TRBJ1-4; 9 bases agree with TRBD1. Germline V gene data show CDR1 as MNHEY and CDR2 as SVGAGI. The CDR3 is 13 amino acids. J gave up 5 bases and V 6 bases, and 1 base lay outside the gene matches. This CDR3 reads CASRDRGNEKLFF. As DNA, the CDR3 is TGTGCCAGCAGGGACAGGGGAAATGAAAAACTGTTTTTT.

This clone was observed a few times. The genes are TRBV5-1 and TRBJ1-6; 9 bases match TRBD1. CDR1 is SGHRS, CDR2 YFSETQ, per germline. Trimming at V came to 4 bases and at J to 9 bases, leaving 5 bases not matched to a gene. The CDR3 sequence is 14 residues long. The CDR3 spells CASSLDRGSSPLHF. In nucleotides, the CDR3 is TGCGCCAGCAGCCTGGACAGGGGTAGTTCACCCCTCCACTTT.

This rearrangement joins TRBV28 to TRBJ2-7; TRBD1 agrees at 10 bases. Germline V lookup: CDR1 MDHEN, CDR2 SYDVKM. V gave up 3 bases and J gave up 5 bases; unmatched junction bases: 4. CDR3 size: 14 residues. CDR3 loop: CASSLGGTGDEQYF. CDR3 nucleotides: TGTGCCAGCAGTTTGGGTGGGACAGGGGACGAGCAGTACTTC.

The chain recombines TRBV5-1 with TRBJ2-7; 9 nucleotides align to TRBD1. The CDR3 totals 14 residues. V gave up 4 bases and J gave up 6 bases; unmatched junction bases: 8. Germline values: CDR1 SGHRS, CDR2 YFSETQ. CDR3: CASSPGTGSGEQYF. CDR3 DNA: TGCGCCAGCAGCCCAGGGACAGGGTCGGGCGAGCAGTACTTC.

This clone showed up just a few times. The CDR3 loop reads CASGSFNTGELFF. The CDR3 region has the DNA TGTGCCAGCGGGTCATTCAACACCGGGGAGCTGTTTTTT. The chain couples TRBV2 to TRBJ2-2; D gene unclear. Trimming left V 8 bases short and J 2 bases short, with 9 bases between. In germline, CDR1 is SNHLY, CDR2 FYNNEI. The CDR3 consists of 13 residues.

The CDR3 reads CASSQDWGIPETQYF. The CDR3 DNA sequence: TGCGCCAGCAGCCAAGATTGGGGGATCCCAGAGACCCAGTACTTC. The rearrangement joins TRBV4-3 to TRBJ2-5, with D possibly called TRBD1 or TRBD2 (5 bases each). The V end was cut by 0 bases, the J end by 4 bases, with 12 bases between. This CDR3 is 15 amino acids long. Germline CDR1 is LGHNA and CDR2 is YSLEER.

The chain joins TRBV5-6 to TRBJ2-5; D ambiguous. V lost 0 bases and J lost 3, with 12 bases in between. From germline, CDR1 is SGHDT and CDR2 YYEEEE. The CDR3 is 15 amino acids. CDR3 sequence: CASSLGGAIKETQYF. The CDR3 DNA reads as TGTGCCAGCAGCTTGGGAGGCGCTATAAAAGAGACCCAGTACTTC.

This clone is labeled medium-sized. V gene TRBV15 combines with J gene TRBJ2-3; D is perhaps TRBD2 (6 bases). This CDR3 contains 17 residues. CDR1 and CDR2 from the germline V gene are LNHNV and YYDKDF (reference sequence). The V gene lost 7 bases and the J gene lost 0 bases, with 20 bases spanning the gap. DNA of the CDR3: TGTGCCACCACCACAGGCCTAGCGAGCCCAAGCACAGATACGCAGTATTTT. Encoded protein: CATTTGLASPSTDTQYF.